The TCR beta chain under discussion was sequenced for a study of blood T cell repertoires in COVID-19. This clone was counted once. Generated by immunoSEQ multiplex PCR, the TCRdb table keeps only in-frame clones and is missing some. The sample lists 95,000 to 150,000 clones, approximately 74% occurring once. This receptor was identified in a man older than 75 with COVID-19, enrolled during active disease. The specimen sequenced was peripheral blood.

The CDR3 DNA is TGTGCCAGCTCACCGAAGGGAGGAAGATCCTACGAGCAGTACTTC. Encoded protein: CASSPKGGRSYEQYF. The chain carries TRBV18 and TRBJ2-7, with a weak D call TRBD2 (6 bases). With 3 bases removed from V and 1 base from J, the gap between germline ends came to 13 bases. Germline loops: CDR1 KGHSH, CDR2 LQKENI. The CDR3 consists of 15 residues.